The 6 T cell receptor beta chains given below trace back to one sample, sequenced in a study of blood T cell repertoires in COVID-19. The table came from immunoSEQ multiplex PCR; TCRdb's copy has only in-frame clones and leaves some out. Counted here are approximately 53,000 clones, roughly nine tenths occurring once; the ten biggest clones make up less than 10%. The sequencing sample was made of peripheral blood. The receptors here all came from an elderly woman with acute or convalescent COVID-19.

V usage is TRBV5-1 and J usage is TRBJ2-3, with a possible D match to TRBD2 (5 bases). Germline V gene data show CDR1 as SGHRS and CDR2 as YFSETQ. Trimming took off 4 bases at V and 5 bases at J, with 11 bases between the two ends. The CDR3 has 13 residues. CDR3 nucleotide sequence: TGCGCCAGCAGCGGGGAAGCGGTAGATACGCAGTATTTT. Encoded protein: CASSGEAVDTQYF.

In its sample, this clone ranks as large. The chain uses TRBV7-2 and TRBJ2-1, with 11 nucleotides matching TRBD2. The CDR3 covers 16 residues. The J segment lost 4 bases and the V segment lost 3 bases, leaving 5 bases of the junction unmatched. Germline V gene lookup returns CDR1 SGHTA and CDR2 FQGNSA. CDR3: CASSFTSGSGYNEQFF. CDR3 in DNA: TGTGCCAGCAGCTTTACTAGCGGGAGCGGATACAATGAGCAGTTCTTC.

The chain carries TRBV19 and TRBJ2-2; TRBD1 might be the D (6 bases). The V gene lost 7 bases and the J gene lost 1 base, with 10 bases spanning the gap. The CDR3 extends over 14 amino acids. Germline lookup yields CDR1 LNHDA and CDR2 SQIVND (reference sequence). The CDR3 DNA is TGTGCCAGTAACCGGGGACAGAACACCGGGGAGCTGTTTTTT. Translated: CASNRGQNTGELFF.

This chain joins TRBV9 and TRBJ1-1; TRBD1 agrees at 8 bases. Germline V gene sequence: CDR1 SGDLS, CDR2 YYNGEE. The CDR3 runs 13 residues. The J segment lost 8 bases and the V segment lost 4 bases, leaving 7 bases of the junction unmatched. The CDR3 protein is CASSFYGQGEAFF. CDR3 bases: TGTGCCAGCAGCTTCTACGGACAGGGAGAAGCTTTCTTT.

The chain joins TRBV6-5 to TRBJ2-1, with 9 bases lining up with TRBD2. From germline, CDR1 is MNHEY and CDR2 SVGAGI. The CDR3 totals 14 residues. As DNA, the CDR3 is TGTGGTTCGGGGACTAGCATTTCCTACAATGAGCAGTTCTTC. It translates to CGSGTSISYNEQFF.

In DNA form, the CDR3 reads TGTGCCAGTAACCCCGACAGGGCCATCTCCTACGAGCAGTACTTC. It is translated as CASNPDRAISYEQYF. This chain links TRBV19 with TRBJ2-7, with 7 nucleotides matching TRBD1. This CDR3 comprises 15 residues. V gave up 7 bases and J gave up 0 bases; unmatched junction bases: 9. Germline V CDR1 and CDR2: LNHDA, SQIVND (reference sequence).